This is a list of T cell receptor beta chains from one sample in a study of T cell changes during pregnancy in multiple sclerosis. TCRdb's copy holds only in-frame clones and misses some; the assay was immunoSEQ multiplex PCR. The profile shows about 22,000 clones, about 90% of them singletons. Sequenced material: CD4+ T cells from peripheral blood mononuclear cells, taken in the third trimester of pregnancy. Receptors originate from a female donor in good health, enrolled as a control in a pregnancy study. Each CDR3 is given with its conserved first and last residue. Each record gives: clone size, J gene, CDR3 length, D gene, V gene, CDR3 protein, CDR3 DNA. The D gene is left open where the match is weak. Size tells how often a clone was seen (once, few, many) or the class of an expanded clone, and some rows leave it out.

size: .; J: TRBJ2-1; length: 11; D: .; V: TRBV2; CDR3: CASSDVTEQFF; DNA: TGTGCCAGCAGTGACGTCACAGAGCAGTTCTTC
size: once; J: TRBJ2-3; length: 14; D: .; V: TRBV7-2; CDR3: CASSLASSTDTQYF; DNA: TGTGCCAGCAGCCTAGCTTCCTCCACAGATACGCAGTATTTT
size: .; J: TRBJ1-5; length: 16; D: TRBD1; V: TRBV28; CDR3: CASSTGQGMVGQPQHF; DNA: TGTGCCAGCAGTACAGGACAGGGGATGGTAGGTCAGCCCCAGCATTTT
size: .; J: TRBJ2-5; length: 15; D: TRBD1; V: TRBV7-8; CDR3: CASKHPPGQEETQYF; DNA: TGTGCCAGCAAACATCCCCCGGGACAGGAAGAGACCCAGTACTTC
size: once; J: TRBJ2-7; length: 15; D: TRBD2; V: TRBV9; CDR3: CASSVDGGRTYEQYF; DNA: TGTGCCAGCAGCGTAGATGGCGGGAGAACCTACGAGCAGTACTTC
size: .; J: TRBJ2-3; length: 12; D: .; V: TRBV11-2; CDR3: CASSLVSDTQYF; DNA: TGTGCCAGCAGCTTAGTATCAGATACGCAGTATTTT
size: .; J: TRBJ2-7; length: 13; D: TRBD2; V: TRBV27; CDR3: CASSALADYEQYF; DNA: TGTGCCAGCAGCGCCCTAGCGGACTACGAGCAGTACTTC
size: .; J: TRBJ1-6; length: 21; D: .; V: TRBV27; CDR3: CASSSLRSPALPSSYNSPLHF; DNA: TGTGCCAGCAGCTCCCTTCGATCGCCCGCACTCCCGAGCTCCTATAATTCACCCCTCCACTTT
size: few; J: TRBJ2-1; length: 15; D: .; V: TRBV28; CDR3: CASSPGTLTYNEQFF; DNA: TGTGCCAGCAGCCCCGGGACACTTACCTACAATGAGCAGTTCTTC
size: .; J: TRBJ2-5; length: 12; D: TRBD1; V: TRBV29-1; CDR3: CSVHGTGETQYF; DNA: TGCAGCGTTCATGGGACAGGGGAGACCCAGTACTTC
size: .; J: TRBJ1-2; length: 16; D: TRBD1; V: TRBV11-2; CDR3: CASSSYRDRDRNGYTF; DNA: TGTGCCAGCAGTTCGTACAGAGACCGGGACAGGAATGGCTACACCTTC
size: .; J: TRBJ2-1; length: 13; D: .; V: TRBV10-1; CDR3: CASSSDSYNEQFF; DNA: TGCGCCAGCTCTAGCGACTCCTACAATGAGCAGTTCTTC
size: .; J: TRBJ1-6; length: 15; D: .; V: TRBV5-1; CDR3: CASSPGQQLNSPLHF; DNA: TGCGCCAGCAGCCCCGGACAGCAGCTTAATTCACCCCTCCACTTT
size: .; J: TRBJ1-2; length: 12; D: .; V: TRBV6-6; CDR3: CASSSSSEGYTF; DNA: TGTGCCAGCAGTAGTAGTAGTGAGGGCTACACCTTC
size: once; J: TRBJ1-5; length: 14; D: .; V: TRBV19; CDR3: CASTRRLGDQPQHF; DNA: TGTGCCAGTACGAGACGTCTAGGTGATCAGCCCCAGCATTTT
size: .; J: TRBJ2-2; length: 15; D: TRBD1; V: TRBV5-1; CDR3: CASSWTGPNTGELFF; DNA: TGCGCCAGCAGCTGGACAGGACCCAACACCGGGGAGCTGTTTTTT
size: .; J: TRBJ2-1; length: 14; D: .; V: TRBV19; CDR3: CASSIGSNYNEQFF; DNA: TGTGCCAGTAGTATAGGGAGTAACTACAATGAGCAGTTCTTC
size: .; J: TRBJ1-3; length: 16; D: .; V: TRBV5-1; CDR3: CASSLLGLGSGNTIYF; DNA: TGCGCCAGCAGCTTGTTGGGACTCGGCTCTGGAAACACCATATATTTT
size: .; J: TRBJ1-3; length: 14; D: .; V: TRBV6-1; CDR3: CASSEGGTGNTIYF; DNA: TGTGCCAGCAGTGAGGGGGGGACTGGAAACACCATATATTTT
size: .; J: TRBJ2-5; length: 13; D: .; V: TRBV21-1; CDR3: CASSKPGQETQYF; DNA: TGTGCCAGCAGCAAACCGGGCCAAGAGACCCAGTACTTC
size: .; J: TRBJ1-2; length: 18; D: TRBD1; V: TRBV7-9; CDR3: CASSFGTGTGRIYRGYTF; DNA: TGTGCCAGCAGCTTCGGGACCGGGACAGGGAGAATTTATCGAGGCTACACCTTC
size: few; J: TRBJ1-6; length: 11; D: .; V: TRBV6-5; CDR3: CASSSNSPLHF; DNA: TGTGCCAGCAGCTCGAATTCACCCCTCCACTTT
size: .; J: TRBJ2-7; length: 17; D: TRBD1; V: TRBV10-1; CDR3: CASSATSRDRGKAEQYF; DNA: TGCGCCAGCAGTGCGACGTCCCGGGACAGGGGAAAGGCCGAGCAGTACTTC
size: .; J: TRBJ2-2; length: 14; D: .; V: TRBV7-3; CDR3: CASRQGVGAGELFF; DNA: TGTGCCAGCAGACAGGGAGTGGGGGCCGGGGAGCTGTTTTTT
size: .; J: TRBJ2-1; length: 10; D: .; V: TRBV29-1; CDR3: CSVFENEQFF; DNA: TGCAGCGTTTTCGAGAATGAGCAGTTCTTC
size: .; J: TRBJ2-7; length: 14; D: .; V: TRBV27; CDR3: CASSLGPPAYEQYF; DNA: TGTGCCAGCAGTTTGGGGCCCCCCGCCTACGAGCAGTACTTC
size: few; J: TRBJ1-3; length: 16; D: TRBD1; V: TRBV5-1; CDR3: CASSGGEGAFGNTIYF; DNA: TGCGCCAGCAGCGGTGGCGAGGGGGCGTTCGGAAACACCATATATTTT
size: .; J: TRBJ2-1; length: 17; D: TRBD1; V: TRBV6-4; CDR3: CASSATDRGPTNNEQFF; DNA: TGTGCCAGCAGCGCGACCGACAGGGGGCCCACAAACAATGAGCAGTTCTTC
size: .; J: TRBJ2-3; length: 17; D: TRBD2; V: TRBV5-4; CDR3: CASSPVPASGVSDTQYF; DNA: TGTGCCAGCAGCCCCGTTCCGGCTAGCGGGGTCAGCGATACGCAGTATTTT
size: .; J: TRBJ2-5; length: 17; D: .; V: TRBV11-3; CDR3: CASSLGGTSGSQETQYF; DNA: TGTGCCAGCAGCTTAGGAGGCACGAGCGGTAGTCAAGAGACCCAGTACTTC
size: .; J: TRBJ2-1; length: 15; D: .; V: TRBV19; CDR3: CASSIGGRSYNEQFF; DNA: TGTGCCAGTAGTATAGGCGGGCGCTCCTACAATGAGCAGTTCTTC
size: .; J: TRBJ1-2; length: 13; D: .; V: TRBV5-6; CDR3: CASSRRGPDGYTF; DNA: TGTGCCAGCAGCCGCAGGGGTCCTGATGGCTACACCTTC
size: .; J: TRBJ1-6; length: 16; D: TRBD1; V: TRBV4-2; CDR3: CASSQDSGQGQSPLHF; DNA: TGTGCCAGCAGCCAAGACAGTGGACAGGGCCAATCACCCCTCCACTTT
size: .; J: TRBJ2-7; length: 13; D: TRBD1; V: TRBV25-1; CDR3: CASSPFGTGEQYF; DNA: TGTGCCAGCAGCCCGTTTGGGACAGGCGAGCAGTACTTC
size: .; J: TRBJ1-5; length: 17; D: TRBD1; V: TRBV19; CDR3: CASRPGQGGGTRQPQHF; DNA: TGTGCCAGTAGGCCGGGACAGGGAGGAGGAACAAGACAGCCCCAGCATTTT
size: .; J: TRBJ2-5; length: 16; D: TRBD2; V: TRBV28; CDR3: CASSTRLAGVKETQYF; DNA: TGTGCCAGCAGTACCAGACTAGCGGGAGTGAAAGAGACCCAGTACTTC
size: .; J: TRBJ2-7; length: 13; D: TRBD1; V: TRBV23-1; CDR3: CARLDRGSYEQYF; DNA: TGCGCCAGGTTGGACAGGGGGTCCTACGAGCAGTACTTC
size: .; J: TRBJ2-1; length: 17; D: .; V: TRBV14; CDR3: CASSHLNRVLSYNEQFF; DNA: TGTGCCAGCAGCCATCTGAACCGGGTCCTCTCCTACAATGAGCAGTTCTTC
size: .; J: TRBJ1-1; length: 14; D: .; V: TRBV7-9; CDR3: CASSLGTANTEAFF; DNA: TGTGCCAGCAGCTTAGGGACAGCGAACACTGAAGCTTTCTTT
size: .; J: TRBJ2-7; length: 15; D: TRBD1; V: TRBV5-1; CDR3: CASSSSLTGGHEQYF; DNA: TGCGCCAGCAGCTCCAGTTTGACAGGGGGCCACGAGCAGTACTTC
size: .; J: TRBJ2-5; length: 15; D: .; V: TRBV5-4; CDR3: CASSFDAGYAETQYF; DNA: TGTGCCAGCAGCTTTGACGCGGGGTATGCGGAGACCCAGTACTTC
size: .; J: TRBJ2-5; length: 14; D: TRBD2; V: TRBV6-6; CDR3: CASSYSGGKETQYF; DNA: TGTGCCAGCAGTTATAGCGGGGGAAAAGAGACCCAGTACTTC
size: .; J: TRBJ2-7; length: 15; D: TRBD2; V: TRBV10-3; CDR3: CAISALAGAEAGQYF; DNA: TGTGCCATCAGTGCGCTAGCGGGAGCGGAAGCGGGGCAGTACTTC
size: few; J: TRBJ2-3; length: 11; D: .; V: TRBV29-1; CDR3: CSVLAADTQYF; DNA: TGCAGCGTTTTGGCGGCAGATACGCAGTATTTT
size: .; J: TRBJ2-7; length: 13; D: .; V: TRBV2; CDR3: CASRWDKISEQYF; DNA: TGTGCCAGCAGATGGGACAAGATCAGCGAGCAGTACTTC
size: .; J: TRBJ2-1; length: 16; D: .; V: TRBV7-7; CDR3: CASSRRSADPYNEQFF; DNA: TGTGCCAGCAGCCGGCGTAGCGCGGACCCCTACAATGAGCAGTTCTTC
size: .; J: TRBJ1-2; length: 14; D: .; V: TRBV7-9; CDR3: CASSSRQGYYGYTF; DNA: TGTGCCAGCAGCTCCCGCCAGGGTTACTATGGCTACACCTTC
size: few; J: TRBJ2-5; length: 15; D: .; V: TRBV7-9; CDR3: CASSPRQSGGETQYF; DNA: TGTGCCAGCAGCCCCCGACAGAGTGGTGGGGAGACCCAGTACTTC
size: few; J: TRBJ1-6; length: 13; D: .; V: TRBV5-4; CDR3: CASSLASNSPLHF; DNA: TGTGCCAGCAGCTTGGCCAGTAATTCACCCCTCCACTTT